One T cell receptor beta chain is described in this entry. What it binds is not known. This entry belongs to a study of STAT3 mutations in large granular lymphocyte leukemia. About the study: Among longitudinally sequenced T-LGLL patients, roughly half had canonical activating STAT3 mutations detected.

The data were produced by immunoSEQ multiplex PCR, yet TCRdb's version contains in-frame clones alone and is incomplete. The table has 17,000 or so clones, about 90% seen once; the top ten hold 45%. Study-wide points: In about 30% of the 18 patients, new TCR clonotypes emerged after therapy. At least one immunodominant TCR beta clonotype appeared in every T-cell large granular lymphocyte leukemia patient. Persisting codominant clonotypes may have hidden a small pathogenic clone.

This sequence originates from a man aged 60 to 69 with T-cell large granular lymphocyte leukemia. Some clones in this sample may be carry-over from other donors' samples. The specimen sequenced was peripheral blood mononuclear cells.

The CDR3 DNA reads as TGCGCCAGCAGCTTGGAGGGTACGGGGGGCGAGCAGTACTTC. This translates into CASSLEGTGGEQYF. This chain joins TRBV5-1 and TRBJ2-7; TRBD2 aligns across 7 bases. The J segment lost 6 bases and the V segment lost 0 bases, leaving 6 bases of the junction unmatched. Germline CDR1 reads SGHRS; CDR2 reads YFSETQ. CDR3 size: 14 residues.